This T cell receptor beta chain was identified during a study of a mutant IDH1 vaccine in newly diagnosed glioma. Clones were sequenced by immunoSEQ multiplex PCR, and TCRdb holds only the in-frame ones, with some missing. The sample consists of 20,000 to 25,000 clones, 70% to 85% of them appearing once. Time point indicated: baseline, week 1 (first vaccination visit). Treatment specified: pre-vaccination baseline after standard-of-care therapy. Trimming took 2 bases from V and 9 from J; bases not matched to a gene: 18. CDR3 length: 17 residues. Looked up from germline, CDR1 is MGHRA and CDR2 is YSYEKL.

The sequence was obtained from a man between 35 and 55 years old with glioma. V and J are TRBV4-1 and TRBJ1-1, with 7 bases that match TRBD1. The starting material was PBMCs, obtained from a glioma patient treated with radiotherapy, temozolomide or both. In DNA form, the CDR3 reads TGCGCCAGCAGCCAACCTGATTCCGGGACAGAAAGTTATCAAGCTTTCTTT. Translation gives CASSQPDSGTESYQAFF.